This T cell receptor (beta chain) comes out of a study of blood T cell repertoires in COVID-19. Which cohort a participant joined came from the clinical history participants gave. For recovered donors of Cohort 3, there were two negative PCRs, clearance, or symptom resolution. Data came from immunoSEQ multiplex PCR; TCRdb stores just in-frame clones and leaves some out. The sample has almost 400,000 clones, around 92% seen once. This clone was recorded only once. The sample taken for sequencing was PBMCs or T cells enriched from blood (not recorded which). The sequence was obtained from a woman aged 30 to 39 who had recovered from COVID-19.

This CDR3 is CASSPGTGGIYGYTF. In nucleotides, the CDR3 is TGTGCCAGCAGTCCCGGGACAGGGGGTATCTATGGCTACACCTTC. The chain recombines TRBV6-5 with TRBJ1-2; 11 bases fit TRBD1. The ends lost 5 bases at V and 4 bases at J; junction bases unmatched: 6. CDR1 is MNHEY, CDR2 SVGAGI, per germline. This CDR3 is built from 15 residues.